These T cell receptor beta chains were read from a single sample in a study of neurological immune-mediated disorders. TCRdb ran MiXCR on the 5' RACE reads and lists one entry per CDR3 protein. The sample carries tens of thousands of distinct CDR3 sequences, 2.5% to 3% recorded once. Sequencing used PBMCs. The receptors stem from a young woman with multiple sclerosis. Each CDR3 is given with its conserved first and last residue. D genes are given only for firm matches. A row's size may be missing; if present it is once, few, many or a size class.

TRBV5-6	-	many	TRBJ2-7	TGTGCCAGCAGGGGGACAACCTACGAGCAGTACTTC	CASRGTTYEQYF
TRBV5-6	TRBD2	many	TRBJ2-5	TGTGCCAGCAGCCCCGGACTAGCGAATACTCAAGAGACCCAGTACTTC	CASSPGLANTQETQYF
TRBV5-1	-	many	TRBJ1-5	TGCGCCAGCAGCTGGGACGGGGATAGCAATCAGCCCCAGCATTTT	CASSWDGDSNQPQHF
TRBV12-3/TRBV12-4	-	many	TRBJ1-1	TGTGCCAGCGGATTACAACAGGCGAACACTGAAGCTTTCTTT	CASGLQQANTEAFF
TRBV30	TRBD2	many	TRBJ2-7	TGTGCCTGGAGTGTACTAGCGGCCTACGAGCAGTACTTC	CAWSVLAAYEQYF
TRBV7-2	-	many	TRBJ1-2	TGTGCCAGCAGCATACGGGACACGGGCGGCTACACCTTC	CASSIRDTGGYTF
TRBV13	TRBD2	many	TRBJ2-1	TGTGCCAGCAGCTTCGGGACTAGCATCAATGAGCAGTTCTTC	CASSFGTSINEQFF
TRBV3-1	-	many	TRBJ2-7	TGTGCCAGCAGCCAGCTAGGCAGGAACTACGAGCAGTACTTC	CASSQLGRNYEQYF
TRBV4-3	TRBD1	many	TRBJ2-7	TGCGCCAGCAGCCAGATACAGGGGGCTAAGTACGAGCAGTACTTC	CASSQIQGAKYEQYF
TRBV29-1	-	many	TRBJ2-1	TGCAGCGTCAACAGCTATAACAATGAGCAGTTCTTC	CSVNSYNNEQFF
TRBV10-2	TRBD2	many	TRBJ2-3	TGCGCCAGCAGTCCGACTAGCGGGAGTGCAGATACGCAGTATTTT	CASSPTSGSADTQYF
TRBV28	TRBD2	many	TRBJ2-5	TGTGCCAGCAGTATAACTAGCGGGGAGACCCAGTACTTC	CASSITSGETQYF
TRBV28	TRBD2	-	TRBJ2-7	TGTGCCAGCAGTTCCCCTGCGGGAGCCAACTACGAGCAGTACTTC	CASSSPAGANYEQYF